This note documents a single T cell receptor beta chain sequence. The data derive from a study of Ad26.COV2.S vaccination and SARS-CoV-2 variants. Trimming removed 5 bases at V and 5 bases at J, with 16 bases between. There are 15 residues in the CDR3. Germline CDR1 reads SGHTA; CDR2 reads FQGNSA. Here immunoSEQ multiplex PCR was the method, and the copy in TCRdb shows in-frame clones only, minus some. The profile shows some 180,000 clones, roughly 85% of them singletons. The sequence was obtained from a human donor who had recovered from COVID-19. The chain carries TRBV7-2 and TRBJ2-1; a possible D gene is TRBD2 (6 bases). The material sequenced was peripheral blood, taken after recovery from COVID-19. Here the CDR3 reads CASSPQGGWDNEQFF. CDR3 in DNA: TGTGCCAGCAGCCCCCAGGGAGGTTGGGACAATGAGCAGTTCTTC.